This T cell receptor (beta chain) was identified in a study of graft-versus-host responses after intestinal transplantation. Turning to the study itself: Isolated intestinal, liver-intestinal, or multivisceral transplants had been given to the recipients. The study gave all recipients anti-thymocyte globulin induction, then tacrolimus and steroids for 2 to 3 years. Study-wide points: Recipient marrow contained GvH clones, some of which appeared first in ileum or blood.

On this clone itself: Its matching antigen is unknown.

The CDR3 loop spans 14 amino acids. CDR1 is MNHNY, CDR2 SVGAGI, per germline (reference sequence). V was cut by 5 bases and J by 1 base, with 11 bases left in between. Assay used: immunoSEQ multiplex PCR; TCRdb lists only in-frame clones, some missing. This sample has about 100,000 clones, with roughly 90% found just once. The gene calls are TRBV6-6 and TRBJ1-1, with unresolved D. This receptor was obtained from a human donor who was the organ donor for an intestinal transplant. This material consisted of unstimulated CD4+ T cells sorted from spleen or lymph node cells, taken before transplant. This CDR3 is CASSTGRRNTEAFF. The CDR3 DNA is TGTGCCAGCAGTACGGGCAGGAGGAACACTGAAGCTTTCTTT.